This T cell receptor (beta chain) was identified during a study of cytomegalovirus exposure and HLA in healthy donors. Trimming removed 6 bases at V and 4 bases at J, with 16 bases between. The CDR3 loop spans 15 amino acids. The V gene's germline CDR1 is MNHEY and CDR2 SMNVEV (reference sequence). The primer mix had 60 Vbeta and 13 Jbeta primers. Measured with immunoSEQ multiplex PCR; TCRdb has only the in-frame clones, and not every one. The sample lists about 110,000 clones; around three quarters were seen once. In its sample, this clone was seen a few times. The sequence was collected from a woman between 18 and 29 years old in good health and CMV-seropositive. Material for sequencing was PBMCs. The J gene is TRBJ1-5, the V gene TRBV27, with a possible D match to TRBD1 (5 bases). The CDR3 is CASRNSRVSNQPQHF. For the CDR3, the DNA is TGTGCCAGCAGGAATTCCAGGGTATCGAATCAGCCCCAGCATTTT.